The 21 T cell receptor beta chains below were found in one sample sequenced in a study of T-cell reconstitution after alpha-beta-depleted transplantation in children. Researchers prepared the TCRbeta library using unique molecular identifiers, the study reports. TCRdb re-called the PCR reads through MiXCR, storing one row per CDR3 protein. The profile shows about 580,000 distinct CDR3 sequences, 27% of them singletons. The starting material was PBMCs, obtained before TCRalphabeta/CD19-depleted stem cell transplant. The receptors shown here come from a boy less than two years old with Wiskott-Aldrich syndrome, due to receive a stem cell transplant.

In this sample, this clonotype turned up a few times. The V call is TRBV18, the J call TRBJ1-3; unclear D gene. The CDR3 covers 15 residues. The germline CDR1 and CDR2 sequences are KGHSH and LQKENI. V was cut by 1 base and J by 4 bases, with 11 bases left in between. Here the CDR3 reads CASSPQVGSGNTIYF. In DNA, the CDR3 is TGTGCCAGCTCACCACAGGTGGGATCCGGAAACACCATATATTTT.

The V gene is TRBV6-1, the J gene TRBJ2-7; 8 nucleotides align to TRBD2. This CDR3 has 15 amino acids. V dropped 10 bases and J dropped 3; count of bases not matched to a gene: 14. Germline lookup yields CDR1 MNHNS and CDR2 SASEGT. The CDR3 region is CATQGSSGSIYEQYF. The CDR3 region has the DNA TGTGCCACCCAGGGGTCCAGCGGGAGTATCTACGAGCAGTACTTC.

The gene calls are TRBV5-5 and TRBJ1-5, with a tentative D call TRBD1 (5 bases). This CDR3 has 14 residues. Germline CDR1 and CDR2: SGHKS and YYEKEE (reference sequence). The germline V and J ends were trimmed by 4 bases and 5 bases, with 13 bases remaining between them. CDR3 sequence (DNA): TGTGCCAGCAGCACCGGGACCATCGATCAGCCCCAGCATTTT. Its protein product is CASSTGTIDQPQHF.

The chain uses TRBV12-3 or TRBV12-4 and TRBJ2-1; 8 bases align to TRBD1. V lost 6 bases, J lost 6 bases, and 7 bases stayed unmatched. The CDR3 covers 14 residues. CDR3 region: CASSRMDRVNEQFF. DNA of the CDR3: TGTGCCAGCAGCCGGATGGACAGGGTCAATGAGCAGTTCTTC.

The J gene is TRBJ2-5, the V gene TRBV7-2; the match to TRBD1 covers 8 bases. Trimming cost V 2 bases and J 1 base; bases outside gene matches: 3. The germline gives CDR1 SGHTA, CDR2 FQGNSA. This CDR3 is 15 amino acids long. The CDR3 sequence is CASSLPTGVQETQYF. For the CDR3, the DNA is TGTGCCAGCAGCTTACCGACAGGGGTCCAAGAGACCCAGTACTTC.

This clonotype was observed a few times. The rearrangement links TRBV9 to TRBJ2-7; perhaps D is TRBD1 or TRBD2 (6 bases each). Trimming left V 3 bases short and J 2 bases short, with 15 bases between. The CDR3 has 15 residues. Germline-derived CDR1 and CDR2 are SGDLS and YYNGEE. This CDR3 is CASSAGGVGTYEQYF. The CDR3 region has the DNA TGTGCCAGCAGCGCCGGGGGCGTTGGAACCTACGAGCAGTACTTC.

This clonotype was seen only a few times. The chain joins TRBV5-1 to TRBJ2-1; TRBD1 might be the D (6 bases). Germline CDR1 is SGHRS and CDR2 is YFSETQ. Trimming removed 1 base at V and 2 bases at J, with 10 bases between. CDR3 length: 15 amino acids. This CDR3 is CASSLNGQPYNEQFF. As DNA, the CDR3 is TGCGCCAGCAGCTTGAATGGACAGCCCTACAATGAGCAGTTCTTC.

The chain employs TRBV12-3 or TRBV12-4 and TRBJ2-1; 11 bases map to TRBD2. The CDR3 covers 19 residues. CDR3 region: CTCSFGLTSGSLSYNEQFF. CDR3 DNA sequence: TGTACCTGCAGTTTCGGTTTAACTAGCGGGAGCCTCTCCTACAATGAGCAGTTCTTC.

This chain connects TRBV28 to TRBJ2-7; D not resolved. The CDR3 runs 15 residues. Trimming cost V 5 bases and J 0 bases, with 14 bases left between them. CDR1 and CDR2 from the germline V gene are MDHEN and SYDVKM. The CDR3, as DNA: TGTGCCAGCAGTCGCCGGGTCCCGAGCTCCTACGAGCAGTACTTC. Its translation is CASSRRVPSSYEQYF.

There are a few counts of this clonotype. V and J are TRBV19 and TRBJ2-2, with D unclear. V was trimmed by 8 bases and J by 1 base, leaving 8 bases between them. Germline V gene lookup returns CDR1 LNHDA and CDR2 SQIVND (reference sequence). CDR3 length: 13 amino acids. CDR3 sequence (DNA): TGTGCCAGTCTTCAAAGGAACACCGGGGAGCTGTTTTTT. Its translation is CASLQRNTGELFF.

This clonotype has more than one count but fewer than ten. The chain joins TRBV3-1 to TRBJ2-3; unclear D gene. From germline, CDR1 is LGHDT and CDR2 YNNKEL (reference sequence). The CDR3 length is 11 residues. Trimming shortened V by 0 bases and J by 7 bases, and 2 bases separated the two germline ends. The CDR3 loop reads CASSQEHTQYF. The CDR3 DNA sequence: TGTGCCAGCAGCCAAGAACATACGCAGTATTTT.

The chain is built from TRBV12-3 or TRBV12-4 and TRBJ1-5; 9 bases map to TRBD1. Trimming removed 5 bases from V and 3 bases from J; junction bases left unmatched: 5. The CDR3 totals 15 residues. The chain's CDR3 is CASSRRDRVNQPQHF. The CDR3 DNA reads TGTGCCAGCAGTCGCCGGGACAGGGTCAATCAGCCCCAGCATTTT.

In this sample, this clonotype turned up a few times. V and J are TRBV2 and TRBJ2-7, with 11 bases identical to TRBD2. Germline V lookup: CDR1 SNHLY, CDR2 FYNNEI. V shed 4 bases and J 3 bases; nucleotides not matched to a gene: 14. This CDR3 region has 18 residues. The CDR3 DNA reads as TGTGCCAGCAGTGTAAGCAATAGCGGGGGGGGCTTTCGCTACGAGCAGTACTTC. This translates into CASSVSNSGGGFRYEQYF. Drawing the rest from reference TRBV2 and TRBJ2-7, the complete variable domain is EPEVTQTPSHQVTQMGQEVILRCVPISNHLYFYWYRQILGQKVEFLVSFYNNEISEKSEIFDDQFSVERPDGSNFTLKIRSTKLEDSAMYFCASSVSNSGGGFRYEQYFGPGTRLTVT.

The chain employs TRBV20-1 and TRBJ2-1, with D unresolved. The CDR3 has 14 residues. The germline V gene has CDR1 DFQATT and CDR2 SNEGSKA (reference sequence). Trimming took 1 base from V and 2 from J, leaving 9 bases between them. DNA of the CDR3: TGCAGTGCTAGAGTCGGTTTGGCCTACAATGAGCAGTTCTTC. This encodes CSARVGLAYNEQFF.

The gene calls are TRBV7-2 and TRBJ2-5, with 8 bases aligning to TRBD2. The ends lost 0 bases at V and 4 bases at J; junction bases unmatched: 4. Germline V lookup: CDR1 SGHTA, CDR2 FQGNSA. This CDR3 comprises 15 residues. CDR3 sequence reads: CASSLAPGRAETQYF. The CDR3 nucleotides read TGTGCCAGCAGCTTAGCCCCCGGGAGGGCAGAGACCCAGTACTTC. Looking up the rest from reference TRBV7-2 and TRBJ2-5 gives the full variable domain: GAGVSQSPSNKVTEKGKDVELRCDPISGHTALYWYRQSLGQGLEFLIYFQGNSAPDKSGLPSDRFSAERTGGSVSTLTIQRTQQEDSAVYLCASSLAPGRAETQYFGPGTRLLVL.

The sample holds a few counts of this clonotype. V is TRBV10-3 and J is TRBJ1-5; D may be TRBD1 (6 bases). Trimming took off 6 bases at V and 3 bases at J, with 18 bases between the two ends. Germline V gene sequence: CDR1 ENHRY, CDR2 SYGVKD. The CDR3 is 16 residues long. CDR3 bases: TGTGCCATCAGGGAAGACGCCGGGACACACAATCAGCCCCAGCATTTT. This encodes CAIREDAGTHNQPQHF.

This chain joins TRBV11-2 and TRBJ2-1; no definite D call. CDR3 size: 17 residues. Germline CDR1 and CDR2: SGHAT and FQNNGV. The germline V and J ends were trimmed by 5 bases and 3 bases, with 20 bases remaining between them. In nucleotides, the CDR3 is TGTGCCAGCAGCCGCCGTGACCAAACCTTGTACTACAATGAGCAGTTCTTC. Translated, it gives CASSRRDQTLYYNEQFF.

In this sample, this clonotype turned up a few times. CDR3 nucleotide sequence: TGTGCCAGCAGCTCGGTCCCGACCCTTCAAGAGACCCAGTACTTC. Encoded protein: CASSSVPTLQETQYF. This sequence joins TRBV7-2 and TRBJ2-5; D is ambiguous. With 4 bases removed from V and 2 bases from J, the gap between germline ends came to 14 bases. The CDR3 contains 15 residues. The germline CDR1 and CDR2 sequences are SGHTA and FQGNSA.

The rearrangement links TRBV12-3 or TRBV12-4 to TRBJ2-4; 7 bases are shared with TRBD2. The CDR3 contains 16 residues. V lost 3 bases, J lost 9 bases, and 14 bases stayed unmatched. The CDR3 DNA reads TGTGCCAGCAGTTTGACTAATCTGGGGAGGGCCGTCATTCAGTACTTC. Translation: CASSLTNLGRAVIQYF.

This rearrangement joins TRBV29-1 to TRBJ2-7; D unresolved. Germline V CDR1 and CDR2: SQVTM, ANQGSEA. The CDR3 extends over 11 amino acids. Trimming left V 4 bases short and J 3 bases short, with 7 bases between. CDR3 sequence: CSVVGIYEQYF. The CDR3 bases are TGCAGCGTTGTAGGCATCTACGAGCAGTACTTC.

The chain joins TRBV20-1 to TRBJ1-6; 9 nucleotides match TRBD1. CDR1 DFQATT and CDR2 SNEGSKA come from the germline V gene (reference sequence). After removal of 5 bases from V and 1 base from J, the junction contained 6 bases not matched to a gene. This CDR3 region has 16 residues. The CDR3 reads CSAGVQGASYNSPLHF. The CDR3, as DNA: TGCAGTGCTGGAGTACAGGGGGCGTCCTATAATTCACCCCTCCACTTT.